The 12 T cell receptor beta chains below all came from one sample that was sequenced in a study of blood T cell repertoires in COVID-19. Assay used: immunoSEQ multiplex PCR; TCRdb lists only in-frame clones, some missing. The sample yields 220,000 or so clones, 90% seen once. The sample comprised PBMCs or T cells enriched from blood (not recorded which). These receptors were collected from a young man who had been exposed to COVID-19.

This clone turned up a few times. The V and J genes are TRBV3-1 (or the pseudogene TRBV3-2) and TRBJ2-2, with D perhaps matching TRBD1 (5 bases). The V end was cut by 4 bases, the J end by 1 base, with 16 bases between. Germline V lookup: CDR1 LGHDT, CDR2 YNNKEL (reference sequence). CDR3 length: 17 amino acids. DNA for the CDR3: TGTGCCAGCAGCCGGGGCGGTGGTGCAAGGAACACCGGGGAGCTGTTTTTT. Translated, it gives CASSRGGGARNTGELFF.

This chain links TRBV9 with TRBJ2-5; TRBD2 aligns across 9 bases. The germline V gene has CDR1 SGDLS and CDR2 YYNGEE. V was clipped by 3 bases and J by 9 bases; unmatched bases: 12. The CDR3 sequence is 15 residues long. The CDR3 reads CASSAEPGLANPQYF. For the CDR3, the DNA is TGTGCCAGCAGCGCCGAACCGGGACTAGCTAATCCCCAGTACTTC.

The chain links TRBV18 to TRBJ2-7, with D tentatively TRBD2 (5 bases). Trimming removed 6 bases from V and 2 bases from J, with 11 bases in between. In germline, CDR1 is KGHSH, CDR2 LQKENI. CDR3 length equals 13 residues. CDR3 DNA sequence: TGTGCCAGCTCTTCGGGGAACGCCTACGAGCAGTACTTC. Translated, it gives CASSSGNAYEQYF.

CDR3 protein: CASGETSFSNEQFF. CDR3 in DNA: TGTGCCAGCGGAGAGACCTCTTTTAGCAATGAGCAGTTCTTC. The V gene is TRBV7-7, the J gene TRBJ2-1; D is ambiguous. V dropped 8 bases and J dropped 6 bases, with 17 bases sitting between them. The germline V gene encodes CDR1 SSHAT and CDR2 FNYEAQ (reference sequence). The CDR3 extends over 14 amino acids.

In nucleotides, the CDR3 is TGTGCCAGCAGCTTAGTTACTAGCACAGATACGCAGTATTTT. Translation gives CASSLVTSTDTQYF. The genes are TRBV7-6 and TRBJ2-3, with D hard to call. The length of the CDR3 is 14 residues. Trimming cost V 1 base and J 0 bases, with 5 bases left between them. Per germline, CDR1 SGHVS and CDR2 FNYEAQ.

The V and J genes are TRBV6-2 or TRBV6-3 and TRBJ1-2; D remains unclear. V was pared by 2 bases and J by 5 bases, with 9 bases between. The CDR3 length is 13 residues. The germline gives CDR1 MNHEY, CDR2 SVGEGT. CDR3 sequence reads: CASSYESGYGYTF. DNA for the CDR3: TGTGCCAGCAGTTACGAGTCGGGGTATGGCTACACCTTC.

The rearrangement links TRBV4-2 to TRBJ1-3; no definite D call. Trimming stripped 6 bases from V and 8 bases from J, with 14 bases between. This CDR3 spans 13 amino acids. The germline V gene encodes CDR1 LGHNA and CDR2 YNFKEQ. The CDR3 DNA reads as TGTGCCAGCAGACCCGCCGAGCGCGACACCATATATTTT. As protein: CASRPAERDTIYF.

V and J are TRBV7-2 and TRBJ1-2, with a tentative D call TRBD1 (6 bases). The CDR3 has 14 amino acids. The V end was cut by 5 bases, the J end by 4 bases, with 14 bases between. Germline V gene lookup returns CDR1 SGHTA and CDR2 FQGNSA. CDR3 coding DNA: TGTGCCAGCAGCATGATAGGGGGTGGCTATGGCTACACCTTC. Translated, it gives CASSMIGGGYGYTF. The full variable domain, rest sourced from reference TRBV7-2 and TRBJ1-2, is GAGVSQSPSNKVTEKGKDVELRCDPISGHTALYWYRQSLGQGLEFLIYFQGNSAPDKSGLPSDRFSAERTGGSVSTLTIQRTQQEDSAVYLCASSMIGGGYGYTFGSGTRLTVV.

This chain joins TRBV10-1 and TRBJ1-1; D uncertain. V lost 4 bases and J 0 bases, leaving 6 bases between the germline ends. Germline values: CDR1 WNHNN, CDR2 SYGVQD (reference sequence). The CDR3 spans 13 residues. The CDR3 region has the DNA TGCGCCAGCAGTGGTTCCATGAACACTGAAGCTTTCTTT. Translation gives CASSGSMNTEAFF.

Within the sample, this clone is large (0.1 to 1%). This chain connects TRBV13 to TRBJ2-1; 12 bases line up with TRBD1. The CDR3 extends over 16 amino acids. Germline values: CDR1 PRHDT, CDR2 FYEKMQ (reference sequence). V dropped 4 bases and J dropped 5; count of bases not matched to a gene: 6. CDR3 region: CASSSRDRGRDNEQFF. CDR3 DNA sequence: TGTGCCAGCAGCTCAAGGGACAGGGGGCGCGACAATGAGCAGTTCTTC.

This chain connects TRBV5-6 to TRBJ2-5; 9 bases agree with TRBD1. The CDR3 has 16 amino acids. Germline V gene lookup returns CDR1 SGHDT and CDR2 YYEEEE. V was pared by 4 bases and J by 2 bases, with 9 bases of the junction left unmatched. DNA for the CDR3: TGTGCCAGCAGCCGGGACAGGGCACTTGTTCAAGAGACCCAGTACTTC. Amino acids: CASSRDRALVQETQYF.

This chain joins TRBV4-1 and TRBJ2-7; D unclear. V lost 6 bases to trimming and J lost 1 base, with 10 bases between them. CDR3 length equals 13 residues. Germline-derived CDR1 and CDR2 are MGHRA and YSYEKL. For the CDR3, the DNA is TGCGCCAGCAGTCCCGCAGGATCCTACGAGCAGTACTTC. This sequence encodes CASSPAGSYEQYF.